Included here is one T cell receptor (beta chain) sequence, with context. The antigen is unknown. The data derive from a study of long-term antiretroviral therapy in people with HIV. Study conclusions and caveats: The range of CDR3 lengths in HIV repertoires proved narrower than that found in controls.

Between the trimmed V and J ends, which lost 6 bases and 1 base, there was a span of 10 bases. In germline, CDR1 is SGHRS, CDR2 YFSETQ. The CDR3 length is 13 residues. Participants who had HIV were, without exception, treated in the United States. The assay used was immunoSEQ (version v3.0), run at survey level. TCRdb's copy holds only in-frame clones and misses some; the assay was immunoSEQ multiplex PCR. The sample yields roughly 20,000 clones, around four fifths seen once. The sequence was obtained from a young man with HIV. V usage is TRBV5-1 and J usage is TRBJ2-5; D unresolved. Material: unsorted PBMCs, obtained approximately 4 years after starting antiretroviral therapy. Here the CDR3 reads CASKNSPQETQYF. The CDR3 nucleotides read TGCGCCAGCAAGAACAGTCCCCAAGAGACCCAGTACTTC.